This T cell receptor (beta chain) was recovered during a study of early T cells in non-severe SARS-CoV-2 infection. Overall study results and limits: Lookups in VDJdb leaned toward anti-spike CD8 responses and missed private and CD4 specificities.

Within the sample, this clonotype is medium-sized (0.01 to 0.1%). No antigen is known for it. cDNA molecules, individually, were tagged with unique molecular identifiers. TCRdb redid the calling of the 5' RACE reads with MiXCR, one entry per CDR3 protein. The table lists 77,000 or so distinct CDR3 sequences, 14% of them singletons. Specimen: whole blood, collected at baseline. The clonotype was recovered from an adult who was a healthcare worker with PCR-confirmed SARS-CoV-2 infection or an uninfected control (not recorded which).

CDR3 DNA sequence: TGTGCCAGCAGGGGAACTAGCGGGAGTATCTACGAGCAGTACTTC. This translates into CASRGTSGSIYEQYF. The J gene is TRBJ2-7, the V gene TRBV27; 11 bases align to TRBD2. V was pared by 6 bases and J by 3 bases, with 7 bases of the junction left unmatched. From germline, CDR1 is MNHEY and CDR2 SMNVEV (reference sequence). The CDR3 consists of 15 residues.